The 18 T cell receptor beta chains reported below all come from one sample, sequenced in a study of OX40 agonist ivuxolimab in advanced cancers. The method was the immunoSEQ multiplex PCR assay. In TCRdb, the immuneACCESS table is reduced to in-frame sequences with V and J assigned. These tables do not hold every clone; where another copy was compared, an unresolved V gene accounts for under half, and the others remain unexplained. The sample table records approximately 86,000 clones; under 95% of these occur just once. Under 0.35% of the sample lies in the top ten. The sequences come from CD4+ or CD8+ T cells sorted from blood, collected in a trial of the OX40 agonist ivuxolimab. These receptors all stem from an adult with an advanced solid tumor such as melanoma, head and neck, liver or kidney cancer.

The V call is TRBV7-3, the J call TRBJ2-2; D is undetermined. This CDR3 has 13 amino acids. V lost 5 bases and J 2 bases, leaving 6 bases between the germline ends. Germline assignment: CDR1 SGHTA and CDR2 FQGTGA. The DNA of the CDR3 is TGTGCCAGCAGCCGGTCTAACACCGGGGAGCTGTTTTTT. Translating it yields CASSRSNTGELFF.

The V gene is TRBV7-2, the J gene TRBJ2-1, with a possible D match to TRBD2 (6 bases). The CDR3 consists of 18 residues. Germline V lookup: CDR1 SGHTA, CDR2 FQGNSA. Trimming stripped 3 bases from V and 3 bases from J, with 21 bases between. DNA for the CDR3: TGTGCCAGCAGCTTCCGTCCCGTTAGCGGACAAGTCTACAATGAGCAGTTCTTC. It specifies CASSFRPVSGQVYNEQFF. Filled out from reference TRBV7-2 and TRBJ2-1, the complete variable domain reads GAGVSQSPSNKVTEKGKDVELRCDPISGHTALYWYRQSLGQGLEFLIYFQGNSAPDKSGLPSDRFSAERTGGSVSTLTIQRTQQEDSAVYLCASSFRPVSGQVYNEQFFGPGTRLTVL.

The rearrangement uses TRBV28 and TRBJ2-7; perhaps TRBD2 as D (5 bases). The CDR3 is 14 amino acids. The ends were cut back, 5 bases at V and 2 bases at J, with 13 bases in the middle. Germline loops: CDR1 MDHEN, CDR2 SYDVKM. DNA for the CDR3: TGTGCCAGCAGTACTCCCGGGAAACCCTACGAGCAGTACTTC. It yields the protein CASSTPGKPYEQYF.

The chain is built from TRBV6-1 and TRBJ1-2; 7 nucleotides match TRBD1. Germline V gene sequence: CDR1 MNHNS, CDR2 SASEGT. Unmatched junction bases numbered 3, after V lost 9 bases and J lost 2 bases. This CDR3 is 12 amino acids long. The CDR3 sequence is CASRTGNYGYTF. CDR3 DNA sequence: TGTGCCAGTAGGACAGGCAACTATGGCTACACCTTC.

The rearrangement uses TRBV2 and TRBJ2-7; 9 nucleotides align to TRBD1. Looked up from germline, CDR1 is SNHLY and CDR2 is FYNNEI. The CDR3 length is 13 residues. The junction had 2 bases not matched to a gene; V was cut back by 6 bases and J by 2 bases. CDR3 DNA: TGTGCCAGCAGACGACAGGGGGCCTACGAGCAGTACTTC. It encodes CASRRQGAYEQYF.

This clone has a single count. The V call is TRBV15, the J call TRBJ2-5, with D unclear. The CDR3 contains 13 residues. Trimming pared 3 bases from V and 3 bases from J, leaving 8 bases between. Germline V gives CDR1 LNHNV, CDR2 YYDKDF (reference sequence). The CDR3 nucleotides are TGTGCCACCAGCAGGGACCCTAAAGAGACCCAGTACTTC. Translation: CATSRDPKETQYF.

J is TRBJ2-5 and V is TRBV11-1; no definite D call. CDR3 size: 14 residues. The germline gives CDR1 SGHAT, CDR2 FQDESV (reference sequence). Trimming left V 5 bases short and J 3 bases short, with 13 bases between. The CDR3 sequence is CASSPRFEKETQYF. The CDR3 bases are TGTGCCAGCAGCCCCCGGTTTGAGAAAGAGACCCAGTACTTC.

The chain joins TRBV7-9 to TRBJ2-2, with D hard to call. The V end lost 5 bases, the J end lost 7 bases, and 11 bases lay between the germline ends. Germline V gives CDR1 SEHNR, CDR2 FQNEAQ (reference sequence). The CDR3 extends over 13 amino acids. This chain's CDR3 is CASSPPVDGELFF. CDR3 DNA sequence: TGTGCCAGCAGCCCCCCGGTGGACGGGGAGCTGTTTTTT.

The rearrangement joins TRBV6-6 to TRBJ1-2; D is uncertain. CDR3 length: 13 amino acids. Germline V gives CDR1 MNHNY, CDR2 SVGAGI (reference sequence). V was clipped by 5 bases and J by 4 bases, with 11 bases between them. The CDR3 DNA reads as TGTGCCAGCAGTACGGAGACGGCCTATGGCTACACCTTC. The encoded protein is CASSTETAYGYTF.

The V gene is TRBV6-5, the J gene TRBJ2-5; no reliable D call. Germline loops: CDR1 MNHEY, CDR2 SVGAGI. The CDR3 is 14 amino acids. Trimming took 5 bases from V and 1 from J, leaving 11 bases between them. The CDR3 is CASSTSVFQETQYF. CDR3 bases: TGTGCCAGCAGTACCTCAGTATTCCAAGAGACCCAGTACTTC.

This chain connects TRBV7-2 to TRBJ2-7; no clear D gene. The CDR3 consists of 15 residues. Per germline, CDR1 SGHTA and CDR2 FQGNSA. V was trimmed by 1 base and J by 0 bases, leaving 10 bases between them. CDR3 nucleotides: TGTGCCAGCAGCTTAGTGTGGCTTCACTCCTACGAGCAGTACTTC. Translation gives CASSLVWLHSYEQYF.

The chain combines TRBV5-4 with TRBJ2-2; no clear D. CDR1 is SGHNT and CDR2 is YYREEE in the germline V gene (reference sequence). The V gene lost 2 bases and the J gene lost 3 bases, with 5 bases spanning the gap. The CDR3 sequence is 13 residues long. The CDR3: CASSLQHTGELFF. The DNA for the CDR3 is TGTGCCAGCAGCTTACAGCACACCGGGGAGCTGTTTTTT.

This chain links TRBV5-1 with TRBJ2-7; 9 bases map to TRBD2. Germline CDR1 and CDR2: SGHRS and YFSETQ. The ends lost 4 bases at V and 0 bases at J; junction bases unmatched: 11. The CDR3 extends over 17 amino acids. The CDR3 spells CASSTGLATVLSYEQYF. CDR3 DNA sequence: TGCGCCAGCAGCACAGGACTAGCGACTGTACTCTCCTACGAGCAGTACTTC.

CDR3 bases: TGTGCCAGTAGTATAAGGGCGGATTTCACAGATACGCAGTATTTT. Encoded protein: CASSIRADFTDTQYF. This sequence joins TRBV19 and TRBJ2-3; D unresolved. V shed 2 bases and J shed 2 bases, with 11 bases lying between them. The CDR3 spans 15 residues. CDR1 and CDR2 (germline): LNHDA, SQIVND (reference sequence).

The chain couples TRBV7-2 to TRBJ1-1; D is perhaps TRBD1 (5 bases). There are 15 residues in the CDR3. Trimming stripped 5 bases from V and 4 bases from J, with 17 bases between. From germline, CDR1 is SGHTA and CDR2 FQGNSA. CDR3 sequence (DNA): TGTGCCAGCAGCCCCTTCGGGGCAGGGAGCACTGAAGCTTTCTTT. It yields the protein CASSPFGAGSTEAFF.

In this sample, this clone turned up once. The chain uses TRBV7-9 and TRBJ2-3, with D possibly matching TRBD1 (5 bases). The germline V gene has CDR1 SEHNR and CDR2 FQNEAQ (reference sequence). This CDR3 has 15 residues. V was cut by 2 bases and J by 4 bases, with 13 bases left in between. Here the CDR3 reads CASSLIGAGPDTQYF. As DNA, the CDR3 is TGTGCCAGCAGCTTAATTGGGGCAGGGCCAGATACGCAGTATTTT.

V is TRBV18 and J is TRBJ2-1, with D possibly matching TRBD1 (6 bases). Between the trimmed V and J ends, which lost 3 bases and 0 bases, there was a span of 15 bases. CDR3 length equals 17 residues. Per germline, CDR1 KGHSH and CDR2 LQKENI. This chain's CDR3 is CASSPPLGASSYNEQFF. In DNA form, the CDR3 reads TGTGCCAGCTCACCCCCCTTGGGGGCGAGCTCCTACAATGAGCAGTTCTTC. Full variable domain (remainder filled in from reference TRBV18 and TRBJ2-1): NAGVMQNPRHLVRRRGQEARLRCSPMKGHSHVYWYRQLPEEGLKFMVYLQKENIIDESGMPKERFSAEFPKEGPSILRIQQVVRGDSAAYFCASSPPLGASSYNEQFFGPGTRLTVL.

This clone was seen a single time. The chain joins TRBV5-1 to TRBJ2-3; 10 nucleotides agree with TRBD2. Germline values: CDR1 SGHRS, CDR2 YFSETQ. J gave up 4 bases and V 0 bases, and 8 bases lay outside the gene matches. This CDR3 region has 17 residues. CDR3 sequence reads: CASSLVIAGGGSDTQYF. The DNA of the CDR3 is TGCGCCAGCAGCTTGGTGATAGCGGGAGGTGGGTCAGATACGCAGTATTTT.